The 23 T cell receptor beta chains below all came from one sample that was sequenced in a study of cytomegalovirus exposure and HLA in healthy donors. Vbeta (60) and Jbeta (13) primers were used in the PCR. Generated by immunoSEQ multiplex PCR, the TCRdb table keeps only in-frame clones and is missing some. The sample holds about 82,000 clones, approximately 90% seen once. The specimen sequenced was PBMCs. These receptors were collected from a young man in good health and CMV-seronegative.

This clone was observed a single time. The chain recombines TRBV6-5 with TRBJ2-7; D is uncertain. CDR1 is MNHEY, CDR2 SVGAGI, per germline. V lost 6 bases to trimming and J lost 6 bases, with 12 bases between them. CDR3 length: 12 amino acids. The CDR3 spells CASRIPFVEQYF. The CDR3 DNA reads TGTGCCAGCAGAATCCCCTTCGTCGAGCAGTACTTC.

This CDR3 reads CASIRCRTSYNEQFF. The DNA of the CDR3 is TGCGCCAGCATCAGATGTAGGACTTCGTACAATGAGCAGTTCTTC. This chain connects TRBV23-1 to TRBJ2-1, with D possibly being TRBD2 (5 bases). TRBV23-1 is identified as an open reading frame with a role that is uncertain. The CDR3 length is 15 residues. Trimming stripped 7 bases from V and 4 bases from J, with 17 bases between.

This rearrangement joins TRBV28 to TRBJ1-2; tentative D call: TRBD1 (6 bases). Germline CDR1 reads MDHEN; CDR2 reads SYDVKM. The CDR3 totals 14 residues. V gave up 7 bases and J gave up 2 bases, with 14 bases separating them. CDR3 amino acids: CASNLRGTNYGYTF. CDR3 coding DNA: TGTGCCAGCAATTTGAGGGGGACGAACTATGGCTACACCTTC.

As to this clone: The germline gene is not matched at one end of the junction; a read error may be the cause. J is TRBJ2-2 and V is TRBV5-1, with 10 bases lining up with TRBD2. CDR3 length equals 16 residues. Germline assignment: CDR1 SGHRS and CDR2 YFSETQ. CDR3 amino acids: CASSYLAGDNTEELFF. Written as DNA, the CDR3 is TGCGCCAGCAGCTATCTAGCGGGAGACAACACCGAGGAGCTGTTTTTT.

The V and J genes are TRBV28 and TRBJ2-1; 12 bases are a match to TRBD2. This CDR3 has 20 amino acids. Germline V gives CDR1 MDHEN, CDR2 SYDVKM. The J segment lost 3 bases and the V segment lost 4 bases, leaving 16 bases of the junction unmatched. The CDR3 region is CASSYYRALAGGKGYNEQFF. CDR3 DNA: TGTGCCAGCAGTTACTATCGGGCGCTAGCGGGAGGGAAGGGCTACAATGAGCAGTTCTTC.

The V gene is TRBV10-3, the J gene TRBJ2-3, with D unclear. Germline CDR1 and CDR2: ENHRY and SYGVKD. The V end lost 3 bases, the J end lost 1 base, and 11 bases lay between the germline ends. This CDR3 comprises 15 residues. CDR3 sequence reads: CAISEQPRGTDTQYF. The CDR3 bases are TGTGCCATCAGTGAACAACCTCGTGGCACAGATACGCAGTATTTT.

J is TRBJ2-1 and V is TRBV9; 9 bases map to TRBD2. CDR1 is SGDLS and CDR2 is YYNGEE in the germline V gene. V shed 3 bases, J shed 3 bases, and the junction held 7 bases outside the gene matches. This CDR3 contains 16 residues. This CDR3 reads CASSALAGTVYNEQFF. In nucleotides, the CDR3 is TGTGCCAGCAGCGCCCTAGCGGGAACGGTCTACAATGAGCAGTTCTTC.

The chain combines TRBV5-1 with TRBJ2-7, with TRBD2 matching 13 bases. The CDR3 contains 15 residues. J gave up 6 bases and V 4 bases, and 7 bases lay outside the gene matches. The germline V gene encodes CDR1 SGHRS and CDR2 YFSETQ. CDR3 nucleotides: TGCGCCAGCAGCCTACTAGCGGGAGGGTCCGGCGAGCAGTACTTC. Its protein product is CASSLLAGGSGEQYF.

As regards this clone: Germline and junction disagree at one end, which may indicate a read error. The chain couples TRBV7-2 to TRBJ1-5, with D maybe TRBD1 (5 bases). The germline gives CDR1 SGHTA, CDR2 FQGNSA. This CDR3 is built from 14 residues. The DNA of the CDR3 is TGTGCCGGCAGCTTAGTAGGGGCCGGTCAGCCCCAGCATTTT. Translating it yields CAGSLVGAGQPQHF.

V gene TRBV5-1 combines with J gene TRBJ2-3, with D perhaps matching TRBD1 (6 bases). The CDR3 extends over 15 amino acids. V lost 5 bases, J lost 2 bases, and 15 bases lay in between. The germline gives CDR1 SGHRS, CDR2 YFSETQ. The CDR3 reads CASSRVQGTTDTQYF. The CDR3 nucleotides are TGCGCCAGCAGTCGCGTACAGGGAACCACAGATACGCAGTATTTT.

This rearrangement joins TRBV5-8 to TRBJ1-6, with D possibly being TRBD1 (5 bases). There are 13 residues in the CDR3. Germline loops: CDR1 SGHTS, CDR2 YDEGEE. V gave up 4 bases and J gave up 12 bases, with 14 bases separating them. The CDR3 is CASSKQVLEPLHF. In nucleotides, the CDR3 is TGTGCCAGCAGCAAACAGGTTTTAGAACCCCTCCACTTT.

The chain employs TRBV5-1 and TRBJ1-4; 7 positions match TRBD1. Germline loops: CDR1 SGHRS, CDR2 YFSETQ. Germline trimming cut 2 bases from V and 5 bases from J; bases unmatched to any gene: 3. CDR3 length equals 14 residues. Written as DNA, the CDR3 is TGCGCCAGCAGCTTCGCGACAGGGAATGAAAAACTGTTTTTT. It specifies CASSFATGNEKLFF.

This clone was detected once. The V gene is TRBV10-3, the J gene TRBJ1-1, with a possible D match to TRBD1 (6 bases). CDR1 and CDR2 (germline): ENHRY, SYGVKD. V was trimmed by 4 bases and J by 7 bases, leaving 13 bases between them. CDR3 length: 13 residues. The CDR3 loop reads CAISGGKGGEAFF. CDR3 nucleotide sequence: TGTGCCATCAGTGGAGGGAAAGGGGGTGAAGCTTTCTTT.

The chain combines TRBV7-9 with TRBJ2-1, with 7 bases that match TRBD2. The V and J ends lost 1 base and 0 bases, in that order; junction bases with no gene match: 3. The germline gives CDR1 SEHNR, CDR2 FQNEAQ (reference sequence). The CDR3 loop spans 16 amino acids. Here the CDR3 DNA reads TGTGCCAGCAGCTTAGTGGGGGGGGGCTCCTACAATGAGCAGTTCTTC. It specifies CASSLVGGGSYNEQFF.

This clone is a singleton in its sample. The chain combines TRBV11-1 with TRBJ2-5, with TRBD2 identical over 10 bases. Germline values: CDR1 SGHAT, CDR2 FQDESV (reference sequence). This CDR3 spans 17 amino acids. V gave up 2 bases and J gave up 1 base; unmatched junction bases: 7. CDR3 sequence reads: CASSLRLAGATQETQYF. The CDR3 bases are TGTGCCAGCAGCTTAAGGCTAGCGGGAGCCACCCAAGAGACCCAGTACTTC.

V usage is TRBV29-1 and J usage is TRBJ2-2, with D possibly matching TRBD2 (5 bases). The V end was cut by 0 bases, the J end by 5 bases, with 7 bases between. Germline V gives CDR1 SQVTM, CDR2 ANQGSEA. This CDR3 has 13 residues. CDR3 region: CSVEERGTGELFF. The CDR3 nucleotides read TGCAGCGTTGAAGAGCGAGGGACCGGGGAGCTGTTTTTT.

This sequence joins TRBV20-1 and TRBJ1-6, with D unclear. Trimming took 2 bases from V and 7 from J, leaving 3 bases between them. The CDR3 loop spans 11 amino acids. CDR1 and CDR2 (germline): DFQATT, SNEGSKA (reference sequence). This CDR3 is CSARSNSPLHF. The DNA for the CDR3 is TGCAGTGCTAGAAGCAATTCACCCCTCCACTTT.

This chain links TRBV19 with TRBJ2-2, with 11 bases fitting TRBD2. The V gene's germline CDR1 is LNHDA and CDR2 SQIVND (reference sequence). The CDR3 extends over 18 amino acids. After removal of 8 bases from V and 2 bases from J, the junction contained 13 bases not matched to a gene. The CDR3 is CASSSRRLAGKNTGELFF. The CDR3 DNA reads TGTGCCAGTTCCAGCCGTCGACTAGCGGGAAAAAACACCGGGGAGCTGTTTTTT.

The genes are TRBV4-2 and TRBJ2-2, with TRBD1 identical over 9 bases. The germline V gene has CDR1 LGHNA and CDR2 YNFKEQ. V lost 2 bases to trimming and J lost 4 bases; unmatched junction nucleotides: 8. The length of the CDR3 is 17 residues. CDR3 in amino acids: CASSQRGQGSSTGELFF. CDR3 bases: TGTGCCAGCAGCCAACGGGGACAGGGATCGAGCACCGGGGAGCTGTTTTTT.

CDR3 bases: TGTGCCAGCAGTCCCGAGGGACAGGGAGGTCAGCCCCAGCATTTT. Its translation is CASSPEGQGGQPQHF. This chain connects TRBV27 to TRBJ1-5; 9 bases are shared with TRBD1. Germline CDR1 is MNHEY and CDR2 is SMNVEV (reference sequence). This CDR3 is built from 15 residues. V lost 5 bases and J lost 6; bases outside the gene matches: 8.

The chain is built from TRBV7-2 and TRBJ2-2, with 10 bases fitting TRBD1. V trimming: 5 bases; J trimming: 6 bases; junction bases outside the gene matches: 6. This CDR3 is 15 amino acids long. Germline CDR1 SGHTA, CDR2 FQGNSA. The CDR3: CASSPGQGGAGELFF. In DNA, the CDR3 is TGTGCCAGCAGCCCCGGACAGGGGGGTGCCGGGGAGCTGTTTTTT.

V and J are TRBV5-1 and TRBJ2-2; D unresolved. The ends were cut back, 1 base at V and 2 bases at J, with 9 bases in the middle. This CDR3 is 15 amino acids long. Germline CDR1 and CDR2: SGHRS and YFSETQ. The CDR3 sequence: CASSLRSLNTGELFF. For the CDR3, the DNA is TGCGCCAGCAGCTTGAGGAGCCTCAACACCGGGGAGCTGTTTTTT. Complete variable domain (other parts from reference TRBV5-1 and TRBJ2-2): KAGVTQTPRYLIKTRGQQVTLSCSPISGHRSVSWYQQTPGQGLQFLFEYFSETQRNKGNFPGRFSGRQFSNSRSEMNVSTLELGDSALYLCASSLRSLNTGELFFGEGSRLTVL.

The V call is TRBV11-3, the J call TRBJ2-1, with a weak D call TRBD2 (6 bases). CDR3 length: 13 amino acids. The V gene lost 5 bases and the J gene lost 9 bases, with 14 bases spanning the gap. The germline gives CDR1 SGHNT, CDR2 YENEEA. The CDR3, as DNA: TGTGCCAGCAGCGTCGGGACTCTCGGTGAGCAGTTCTTC. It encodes CASSVGTLGEQFF.